The text below deals with one TCR beta chain. The germline gives CDR1 LNHDA, CDR2 SQIVND (reference sequence). The CDR3 spans 17 residues. Trimming cost V 0 bases and J 2 bases, with 17 bases left between them. This specimen comes from a study of shared clonotypes between healthy human individuals. Sorted-subset replicate PCRs used 200 ng DNA, approximately 33,000 T cell genomes. Measured with immunoSEQ multiplex PCR; TCRdb has only the in-frame clones, and not every one. The sample lists 2 million to 2.5 million clones, 85% to 95% occurring once. The sequence derives from a young man in good health. Specimen: naive CD4+ T cells sorted from blood. Subset indicated: CD45RA+ positively selected. The V and J genes are TRBV19 and TRBJ2-7, with unresolved D. The DNA of the CDR3 is TGTGCCAGTAGTATAGAGAGGCATAAAAAGTTAACCTACGAGCAGTACTTC. Encoded protein: CASSIERHKKLTYEQYF.